These 14 T cell receptor beta chains were sequenced from one sample in a study of regulatory T cells in long-lasting Graves disease. Time point given: persistent/refractory GD, antithyroid drugs over 5 years with positive TRAb. After RNA was extracted from PBMCs, the TCR library was made from it. TCR beta libraries were built with iRepertoire HTBI primers and Arm-PCR of CDR3 regions. TCRdb processed the multiplex PCR reads anew with MiXCR; each CDR3 protein has one entry. This table has 650,000 to 700,000 distinct CDR3 sequences, around 30% appearing once. Sequencing was performed on peripheral blood mononuclear cells (PBMCs), taken when the disease was refractory, from a patient treated with antithyroid drugs. Source of these receptors: a female donor with Graves disease.

The CDR3 DNA is TGCAGTGCCCACGAGGGCCAACAGGGCCTTATCCATGAAAAACTGTTTTTT. Encoded protein: CSAHEGQQGLIHEKLFF. The chain uses TRBV20-1 and TRBJ1-4; weak D call: TRBD1 (6 bases). Trimming removed 6 bases at V and 6 bases at J, with 26 bases between. From germline, CDR1 is DFQATT and CDR2 SNEGSKA (reference sequence). This CDR3 spans 17 amino acids.

As to this clonotype: With a much larger clone just one base away, this may be a read error. The chain has TRBV6-2 or TRBV6-3 and TRBJ1-5, with TRBD1 matching over 7 bases. CDR3 length: 17 amino acids. Per germline, CDR1 MNHEY and CDR2 SVGEGT. The CDR3 bases are TGTGTCAGCAGCCCACCACGCGACAGGGTCGGCAATCAGCCCCAGCATTTT. As protein: CVSSPPRDRVGNQPQHF.

The chain is built from TRBV14 and TRBJ1-1; no clear D. The CDR3 covers 16 residues. The germline CDR1 and CDR2 sequences are SGHDN and FVKESK. Trimming took 4 bases from V and 4 from J, leaving 19 bases between them. As DNA, the CDR3 is TGTGCCAGCAGCCCCAGAAGGAGGGCGGTGGGCACTGAAGCTTTCTTT. Protein: CASSPRRRAVGTEAFF.

V and J are TRBV19 and TRBJ1-1, with D possibly TRBD1 on 5 matching bases. The CDR3 has 14 amino acids. With 5 bases removed from V and 6 bases from J, the gap between germline ends came to 16 bases. CDR1 is LNHDA, CDR2 SQIVND, per germline (reference sequence). Here the CDR3 reads CASSAPGYRPEAFF. The CDR3 nucleotides read TGTGCCAGTAGTGCGCCAGGGTATCGCCCTGAAGCTTTCTTT.

This chain's CDR3 is CASSFFSGTSGSQYEQYF. CDR3 nucleotide sequence: TGTGCCAGCAGTTTCTTTTCTGGGACTAGCGGGAGTCAGTACGAGCAGTACTTC. The chain joins TRBV6-2 or TRBV6-3 to TRBJ2-7, with TRBD2 identical over 14 bases. The CDR3 runs 18 residues. Germline loops: CDR1 MNHEY, CDR2 SVGEGT. Trimming removed 4 bases from V and 4 bases from J; junction bases left unmatched: 12.

The sample holds many counts of this clonotype. V and J are TRBV6-1 and TRBJ1-2; possible D gene TRBD1, 5 bases. CDR3 length equals 18 residues. The germline V gene has CDR1 MNHNS and CDR2 SASEGT. The V gene lost 2 bases and the J gene lost 3 bases, with 22 bases spanning the gap. The CDR3 DNA is TGTGCCAGCAGTGAATTATCGCCTAAAGTGGCAGGGTACTATGGCTACACCTTC. It specifies CASSELSPKVAGYYGYTF.

This clonotype showed up just a few times. The CDR3 is CASSEGVGGNQPQHF. DNA of the CDR3: TGTGCCAGCAGTGAAGGGGTCGGGGGCAATCAGCCCCAGCATTTT. The chain is built from TRBV12-3 or TRBV12-4 and TRBJ1-5; the D gene is possibly TRBD1 (5 bases). With 5 bases removed from V and 2 bases from J, the gap between germline ends came to 13 bases. The CDR3 loop spans 15 amino acids.

V and J are TRBV12-3 or TRBV12-4 and TRBJ1-3, with no clear D. Trimming pared 2 bases from V and 4 bases from J, leaving 18 bases between. The CDR3 is 17 residues long. The CDR3 loop is CASSLRVRLQSGNTIYF. CDR3 coding DNA: TGTGCCAGCAGTTTAAGAGTAAGGTTACAGTCAGGAAACACCATATATTTT.

The chain is built from TRBV2 and TRBJ2-2, with 8 bases that match TRBD2. This CDR3 has 21 amino acids. The junction had 16 bases not matched to a gene; V was cut back by 1 base and J by 0 bases. CDR1 is SNHLY and CDR2 is FYNNEI in the germline V gene. CDR3 bases: TGTGCCAGCAGTGAAGAGAGGGCTAGCGGGCCCCCCAGGGCGAACACCGGGGAGCTGTTTTTT. It codes for CASSEERASGPPRANTGELFF. The full variable domain, rest sourced from reference TRBV2 and TRBJ2-2, is EPEVTQTPSHQVTQMGQEVILRCVPISNHLYFYWYRQILGQKVEFLVSFYNNEISEKSEIFDDQFSVERPDGSNFTLKIRSTKLEDSAMYFCASSEERASGPPRANTGELFFGEGSRLTVL.

The rearrangement joins TRBV6-2 or TRBV6-3 to TRBJ2-7; 11 bases are a match to TRBD1. The V and J ends lost 7 bases and 4 bases, in that order; junction bases with no gene match: 6. The length of the CDR3 is 14 residues. CDR1 and CDR2 (germline): MNHEY, SVGEGT. CDR3 nucleotide sequence: TGTGCCAGCACCGGGACAGGGGGTCCGTACGAGCAGTACTTC. Translated, it gives CASTGTGGPYEQYF.

The rearrangement joins TRBV19 to TRBJ2-1; a possible D gene is TRBD2 (6 bases). The CDR3 is made up of 16 amino acids. From germline, CDR1 is LNHDA and CDR2 SQIVND (reference sequence). The germline V and J ends were trimmed by 5 bases and 1 base, with 15 bases remaining between them. The CDR3 nucleotides are TGTGCCAGTAGTCCACGCCGGGGGAGTTCCTACAATGAGCAGTTCTTC. Amino acids: CASSPRRGSSYNEQFF.

This clonotype was found many times. CDR3 DNA sequence: TGTGCCAGCAGGACAGGAGGGGGCGGCTACACCTTC. Protein product: CASRTGGGGYTF. V usage is TRBV28 and J usage is TRBJ1-2, with 7 bases identical to TRBD1. Germline V gene lookup returns CDR1 MDHEN and CDR2 SYDVKM. CDR3 length: 12 residues. Trimming removed 6 bases from V and 8 bases from J; junction bases left unmatched: 6.

The sample holds many counts of this clonotype. V usage is TRBV28 and J usage is TRBJ1-1; 10 positions match TRBD1. Germline CDR1 reads MDHEN; CDR2 reads SYDVKM. J gave up 4 bases and V 6 bases, and 5 bases lay outside the gene matches. This CDR3 has 14 residues. The CDR3 sequence: CASRTGGAGTEAFF. CDR3 DNA sequence: TGTGCCAGCAGGACAGGGGGCGCCGGCACTGAAGCTTTCTTT.

This clonotype was observed a handful of times. The chain employs TRBV5-1 and TRBJ1-1; 9 bases map to TRBD1. The germline V gene encodes CDR1 SGHRS and CDR2 YFSETQ. The trim removed 3 bases at V and 0 bases at J, leaving 6 bases unmatched. This CDR3 region has 16 residues. The CDR3 DNA reads as TGCGCCAGCAGCTCAACAGGGGGCGGTTTGAACACTGAAGCTTTCTTT. Its protein is CASSSTGGGLNTEAFF.